This passage covers 15 T cell receptor beta chains from one sample sequenced in a study. Repertoires were generated with immunoSEQ multiplex PCR, while TCRdb's copy carries only in-frame clones and drops some. There are 68,000 or so clones in the sample; 80% to 95% occur only once, and under 4.5% lies in the top ten. Sequencing input: PBMCs. These receptors all come from a middle-aged man with rheumatoid arthritis.

The J gene is TRBJ2-3, the V gene TRBV7-2; D is unclear. The germline V gene has CDR1 SGHTA and CDR2 FQGNSA. CDR3 length: 19 residues. V was shortened by 0 bases and J by 0 bases, with 19 bases between the two germline ends. This CDR3 reads CASSLAILLVDESTDTQYF. CDR3 in DNA: TGTGCCAGCAGCTTAGCCATTCTCCTCGTTGACGAGAGCACAGATACGCAGTATTTT.

The V gene is TRBV10-2, the J gene TRBJ1-6; a possible D gene is TRBD1 (6 bases). Germline V CDR1 and CDR2: WSHSY, SAAADI. With 6 bases removed from V and 10 bases from J, the gap between germline ends came to 13 bases. This CDR3 has 13 amino acids. The CDR3 sequence: CASSGTPGSPLHF. CDR3 nucleotides: TGCGCCAGCAGCGGGACACCGGGGTCACCCCTCCACTTT.

This clone appeared once. The chain is built from TRBV2 and TRBJ1-5; D may be TRBD1 (6 bases). The CDR3 consists of 14 residues. V shed 7 bases and J shed 1 base, with 11 bases lying between them. Germline V CDR1 and CDR2: SNHLY, FYNNEI. CDR3: CASKQGLSNQPQHF. The CDR3 DNA reads TGTGCCAGCAAACAGGGACTGAGCAATCAGCCCCAGCATTTT.

A remark on this clone: Other DNA variants within this sample encode the same CDR3. The rearrangement joins TRBV18 to TRBJ1-1, with D unclear. V lost 3 bases to trimming and J lost 1 base, with 6 bases between them. CDR1 and CDR2 (germline): KGHSH, LQKENI. The CDR3 spans 13 residues. In DNA form, the CDR3 reads TGTGCCAGCTCACCCGGGGAGAACACTGAAGCTTTCTTT. As protein: CASSPGENTEAFF.

The CDR3 protein is CASSEGQGYEQYF. The CDR3 coding sequence is TGCGCCAGCAGTGAGGGACAGGGGTACGAGCAGTACTTC. The chain is built from TRBV10-2 and TRBJ2-7; 9 positions match TRBD1. Looked up from germline, CDR1 is WSHSY and CDR2 is SAAADI. The CDR3 loop spans 13 amino acids. V lost 2 bases to trimming and J lost 4 bases; unmatched junction nucleotides: 0.

The chain couples TRBV10-3 to TRBJ2-1, with 12 bases matching TRBD1. V trimming: 8 bases; J trimming: 1 base; junction bases outside the gene matches: 6. The CDR3 loop spans 16 amino acids. In germline, CDR1 is ENHRY, CDR2 SYGVKD. In DNA form, the CDR3 reads TGTGCCATCTCCCGGGACAGGGGGCTTTCCTACAATGAGCAGTTCTTC. This translates into CAISRDRGLSYNEQFF.

The chain uses TRBV11-3 and TRBJ2-7; 8 bases match TRBD1. The germline CDR1 and CDR2 sequences are SGHNT and YENEEA. There are 14 residues in the CDR3. The junction had 11 bases not matched to a gene; V was cut back by 7 bases and J by 6 bases. The CDR3: CASNRDRLGSEQYF. The CDR3 DNA sequence: TGTGCCAGCAACAGGGACAGGTTGGGTTCCGAGCAGTACTTC.

This clone was counted only a few times. The chain uses TRBV29-1 and TRBJ2-1, with D possibly TRBD1 on 5 matching bases. Between the trimmed V and J ends, which lost 6 bases and 4 bases, there was a span of 10 bases. Germline V gene sequence: CDR1 SQVTM, CDR2 ANQGSEA. CDR3 length: 12 residues. The CDR3, as DNA: TGCAGCGTAGGGGTCAATTACAATGAGCAGTTCTTC. It specifies CSVGVNYNEQFF.

The chain carries TRBV11-2 and TRBJ1-4, with TRBD1 identical over 9 bases. The CDR3 contains 18 residues. With 3 bases clipped from V and 3 bases from J, the junction kept 11 bases outside the gene matches. Germline V gives CDR1 SGHAT, CDR2 FQNNGV. The CDR3 is CASSLAGTGYFSNEKLFF. The CDR3 nucleotides read TGTGCCAGCAGCTTGGCCGGGACAGGGTATTTTTCTAATGAAAAACTGTTTTTT.

The chain carries TRBV7-2 and TRBJ1-2; D is possibly TRBD1 (6 bases). The CDR3 is 15 amino acids. Germline CDR1 is SGHTA and CDR2 is FQGNSA. V lost 4 bases to trimming and J lost 5 bases, with 17 bases between them. This chain's CDR3 is CASSSELTGPYGYTF. The CDR3 DNA is TGTGCCAGCAGCTCTGAGCTGACAGGCCCTTATGGCTACACCTTC.

The chain joins TRBV3-1 (or the pseudogene TRBV3-2) to TRBJ2-3; D may be TRBD2 (6 bases). CDR3 length: 16 amino acids. Trimming took off 3 bases at V and 3 bases at J, with 16 bases between the two ends. Germline CDR1 LGHDT, CDR2 YNNKEL (reference sequence). The CDR3 bases are TGTGCCAGCAGCCACTCTAGCGCCCCAGTTACAGATACGCAGTATTTT. This codes for CASSHSSAPVTDTQYF.

The chain employs TRBV7-2 and TRBJ1-2; D is unclear. There are 13 residues in the CDR3. Germline CDR1 SGHTA, CDR2 FQGNSA. Deletions cut 4 bases from V and 4 bases from J, with 10 bases between. CDR3 protein: CASSSGIFYGYTF. The CDR3 DNA reads TGTGCCAGCAGCTCCGGGATCTTCTATGGCTACACCTTC.

The chain carries TRBV4-3 and TRBJ2-7, with D perhaps matching TRBD1 (5 bases). The CDR3 covers 14 residues. Germline CDR1 reads LGHNA; CDR2 reads YSLEER. Trimming shortened V by 0 bases and J by 2 bases, and 8 bases separated the two germline ends. CDR3 sequence (DNA): TGCGCCAGCAGCCAAGATCGCAGGGCCTACGAGCAGTACTTC. Amino acids: CASSQDRRAYEQYF.

Written as DNA, the CDR3 is TGTGCCAGCAGTCGCGGGGGAGCGGCAGATACGCAGTATTTT. This encodes CASSRGGAADTQYF. This rearrangement joins TRBV28 to TRBJ2-3, with 7 positions matching TRBD2. The CDR3 covers 14 residues. The germline gives CDR1 MDHEN, CDR2 SYDVKM. The J segment lost 4 bases and the V segment lost 5 bases, leaving 6 bases of the junction unmatched.

The J gene is TRBJ2-7, the V gene TRBV27, with 9 bases identical to TRBD1. CDR3 length equals 15 residues. Trimming took 2 bases from V and 3 from J; bases not matched to a gene: 5. Germline CDR1 and CDR2: MNHEY and SMNVEV (reference sequence). The CDR3 nucleotides are TGTGCCAGCAGTTTAGGGACAGGGTCTGTCTACGAGCAGTACTTC. It yields the protein CASSLGTGSVYEQYF.